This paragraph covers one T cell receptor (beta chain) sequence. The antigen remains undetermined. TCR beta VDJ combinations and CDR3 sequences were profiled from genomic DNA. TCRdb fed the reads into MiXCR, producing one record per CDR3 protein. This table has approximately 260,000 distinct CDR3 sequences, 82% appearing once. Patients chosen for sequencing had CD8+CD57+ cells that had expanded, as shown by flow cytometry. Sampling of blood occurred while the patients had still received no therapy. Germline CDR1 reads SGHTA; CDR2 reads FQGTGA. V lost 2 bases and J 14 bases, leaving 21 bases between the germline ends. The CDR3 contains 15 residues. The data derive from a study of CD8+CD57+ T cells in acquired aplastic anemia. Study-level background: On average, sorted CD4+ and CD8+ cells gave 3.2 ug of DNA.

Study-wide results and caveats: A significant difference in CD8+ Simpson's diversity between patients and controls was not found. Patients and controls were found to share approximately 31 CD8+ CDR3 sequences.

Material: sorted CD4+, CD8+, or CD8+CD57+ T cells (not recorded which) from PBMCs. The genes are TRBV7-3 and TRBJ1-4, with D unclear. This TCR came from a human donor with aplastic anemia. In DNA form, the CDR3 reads TGTGCCAGCAGCTTAGGACTAGCGTACGTGAATGGGCTGTTTTTT. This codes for CASSLGLAYVNGLFF.